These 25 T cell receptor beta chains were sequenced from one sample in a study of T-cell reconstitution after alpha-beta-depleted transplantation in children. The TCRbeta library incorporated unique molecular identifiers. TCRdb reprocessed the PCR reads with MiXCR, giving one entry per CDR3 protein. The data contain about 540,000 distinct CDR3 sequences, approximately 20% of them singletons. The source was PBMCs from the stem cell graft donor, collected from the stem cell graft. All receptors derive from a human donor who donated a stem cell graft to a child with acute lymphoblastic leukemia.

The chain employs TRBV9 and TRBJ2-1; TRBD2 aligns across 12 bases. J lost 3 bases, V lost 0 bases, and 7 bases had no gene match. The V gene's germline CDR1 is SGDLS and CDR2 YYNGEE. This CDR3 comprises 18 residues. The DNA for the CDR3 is TGTGCCAGCAGCGTAGCGGCTAGCGGGAGGGCCGACTACAATGAGCAGTTCTTC. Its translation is CASSVAASGRADYNEQFF.

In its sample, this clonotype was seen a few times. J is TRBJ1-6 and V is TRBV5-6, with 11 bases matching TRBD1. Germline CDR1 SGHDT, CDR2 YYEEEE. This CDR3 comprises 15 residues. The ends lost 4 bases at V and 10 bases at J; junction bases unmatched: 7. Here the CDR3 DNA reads TGTGCCAGCAGCCGCCGGGACAGGGGGTACTCACCCCTCCACTTT. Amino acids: CASSRRDRGYSPLHF.

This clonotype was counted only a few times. CDR3 nucleotides: TGTGCCATCAGTGGGACAGGGTCGGACGAGCAGTACTTC. Its protein product is CAISGTGSDEQYF. This chain links TRBV10-3 with TRBJ2-7; 8 bases are a match to TRBD1. V lost 4 bases and J lost 5; bases outside the gene matches: 4. Germline assignment: CDR1 ENHRY and CDR2 SYGVKD. CDR3 size: 13 residues.

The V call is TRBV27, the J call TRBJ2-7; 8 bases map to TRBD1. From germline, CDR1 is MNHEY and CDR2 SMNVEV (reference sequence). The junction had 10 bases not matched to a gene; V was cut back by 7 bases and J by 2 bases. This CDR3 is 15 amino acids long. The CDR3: CASKSGTGPPYEQYF. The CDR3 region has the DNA TGTGCCAGCAAGTCTGGGACAGGCCCCCCCTACGAGCAGTACTTC.

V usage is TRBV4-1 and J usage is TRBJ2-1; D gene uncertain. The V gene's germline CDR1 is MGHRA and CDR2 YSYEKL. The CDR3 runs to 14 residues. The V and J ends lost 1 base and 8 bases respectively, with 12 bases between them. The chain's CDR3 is CASSQGILVDEQFF. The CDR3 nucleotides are TGCGCCAGCAGCCAAGGCATCCTAGTGGATGAGCAGTTCTTC.

CDR3 residues: CASSQVFGTGELFF. The CDR3 DNA reads TGTGCCAGCAGCCAAGTATTCGGCACCGGGGAGCTGTTTTTT. The V call is TRBV4-2, the J call TRBJ2-2; D is unclear. V lost 1 base to trimming and J lost 4 bases, with 7 bases between them. Looked up from germline, CDR1 is LGHNA and CDR2 is YNFKEQ. The CDR3 length is 14 residues.

For the CDR3, the DNA is TGTGCCAGCAGCCCGACTAGGAGTTACTACGAGCAGTACTTC. Amino acid sequence: CASSPTRSYYEQYF. This chain connects TRBV14 to TRBJ2-7; maybe TRBD2 (6 bases). The germline V gene encodes CDR1 SGHDN and CDR2 FVKESK. V was trimmed by 4 bases and J by 3 bases, leaving 13 bases between them. The CDR3 runs 14 residues.

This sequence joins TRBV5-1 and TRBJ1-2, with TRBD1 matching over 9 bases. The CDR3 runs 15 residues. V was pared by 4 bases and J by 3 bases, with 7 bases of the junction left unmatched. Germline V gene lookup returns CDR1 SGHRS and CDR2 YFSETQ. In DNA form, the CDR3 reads TGCGCCAGCAGCCCACAAGGACAGGGGTACTATGGCTACACCTTC. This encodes CASSPQGQGYYGYTF. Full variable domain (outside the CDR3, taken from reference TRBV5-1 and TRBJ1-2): KAGVTQTPRYLIKTRGQQVTLSCSPISGHRSVSWYQQTPGQGLQFLFEYFSETQRNKGNFPGRFSGRQFSNSRSEMNVSTLELGDSALYLCASSPQGQGYYGYTFGSGTRLTVV.

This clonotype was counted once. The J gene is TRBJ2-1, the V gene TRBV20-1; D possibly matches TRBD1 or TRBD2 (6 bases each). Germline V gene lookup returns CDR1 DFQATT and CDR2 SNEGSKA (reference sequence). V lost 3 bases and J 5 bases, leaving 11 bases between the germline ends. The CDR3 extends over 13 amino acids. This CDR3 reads CSAREGGHNEQFF. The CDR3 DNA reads TGCAGTGCTAGGGAAGGGGGGCACAATGAGCAGTTCTTC.

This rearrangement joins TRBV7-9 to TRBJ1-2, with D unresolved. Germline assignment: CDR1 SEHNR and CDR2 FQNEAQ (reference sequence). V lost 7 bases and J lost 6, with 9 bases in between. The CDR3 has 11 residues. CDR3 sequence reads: CASTLRDGYTF. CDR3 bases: TGTGCCAGCACCCTTAGGGATGGCTACACCTTC.

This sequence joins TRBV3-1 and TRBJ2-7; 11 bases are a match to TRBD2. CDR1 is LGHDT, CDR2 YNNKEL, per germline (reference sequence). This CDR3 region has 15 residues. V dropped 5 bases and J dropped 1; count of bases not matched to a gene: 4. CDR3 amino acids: CASSEGLAESYEQYF. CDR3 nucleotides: TGTGCCAGCAGCGAGGGACTAGCGGAGTCCTACGAGCAGTACTTC.

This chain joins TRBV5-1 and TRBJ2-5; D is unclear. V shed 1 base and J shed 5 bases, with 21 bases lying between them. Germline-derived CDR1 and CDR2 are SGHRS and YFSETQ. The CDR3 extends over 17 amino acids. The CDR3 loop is CASSLLVGTTSGETQYF. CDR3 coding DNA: TGCGCCAGCAGCTTGCTCGTGGGAACGACCTCCGGGGAGACCCAGTACTTC.

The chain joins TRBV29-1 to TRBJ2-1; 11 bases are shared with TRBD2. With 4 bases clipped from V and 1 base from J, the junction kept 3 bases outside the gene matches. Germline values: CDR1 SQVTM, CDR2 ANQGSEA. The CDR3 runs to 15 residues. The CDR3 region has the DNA TGCAGCGTTGCGGGACTAGCGGATTCCTACAATGAGCAGTTCTTC. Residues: CSVAGLADSYNEQFF.

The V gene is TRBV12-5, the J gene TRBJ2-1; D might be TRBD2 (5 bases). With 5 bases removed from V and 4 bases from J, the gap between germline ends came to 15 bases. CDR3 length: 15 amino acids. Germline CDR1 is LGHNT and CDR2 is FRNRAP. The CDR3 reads CASGPSRDIYNEQFF. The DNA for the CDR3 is TGTGCTAGTGGTCCCTCGAGGGATATTTACAATGAGCAGTTCTTC.

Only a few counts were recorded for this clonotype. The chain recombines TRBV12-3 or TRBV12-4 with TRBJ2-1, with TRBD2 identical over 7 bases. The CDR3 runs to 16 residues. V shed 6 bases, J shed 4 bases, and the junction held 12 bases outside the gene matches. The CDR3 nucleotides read TGTGCCAGCAGCCGTCTGTCAGCGGGACCTTACAATGAGCAGTTCTTC. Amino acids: CASSRLSAGPYNEQFF.

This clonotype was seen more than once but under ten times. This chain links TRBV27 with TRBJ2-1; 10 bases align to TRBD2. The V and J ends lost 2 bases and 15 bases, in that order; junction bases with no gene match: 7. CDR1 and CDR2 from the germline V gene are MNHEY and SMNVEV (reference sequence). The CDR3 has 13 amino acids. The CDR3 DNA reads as TGTGCCAGCAGTTTAGGGGCTAGCGGGGGCCCGTTCTTC. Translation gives CASSLGASGGPFF.

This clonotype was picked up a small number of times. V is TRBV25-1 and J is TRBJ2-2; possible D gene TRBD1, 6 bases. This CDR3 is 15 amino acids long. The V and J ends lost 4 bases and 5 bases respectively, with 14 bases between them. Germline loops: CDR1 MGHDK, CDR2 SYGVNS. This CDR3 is CASSADSGSTGELFF. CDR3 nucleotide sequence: TGTGCCAGCAGTGCGGACAGCGGTAGTACCGGGGAGCTGTTTTTT.

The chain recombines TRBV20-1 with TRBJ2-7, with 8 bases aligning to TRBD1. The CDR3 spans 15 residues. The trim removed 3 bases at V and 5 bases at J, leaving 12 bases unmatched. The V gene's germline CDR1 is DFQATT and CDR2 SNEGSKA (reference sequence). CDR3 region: CSARQLRTGLDEQYF. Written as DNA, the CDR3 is TGCAGTGCTAGGCAACTTCGGACAGGGTTAGACGAGCAGTACTTC.

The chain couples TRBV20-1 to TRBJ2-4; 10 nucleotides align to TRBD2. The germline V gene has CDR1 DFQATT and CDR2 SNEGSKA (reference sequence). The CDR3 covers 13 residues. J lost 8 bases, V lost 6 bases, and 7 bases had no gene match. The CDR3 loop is CSASGTSVHIQYF. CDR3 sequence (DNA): TGCAGTGCGTCCGGGACTAGCGTGCACATTCAGTACTTC.

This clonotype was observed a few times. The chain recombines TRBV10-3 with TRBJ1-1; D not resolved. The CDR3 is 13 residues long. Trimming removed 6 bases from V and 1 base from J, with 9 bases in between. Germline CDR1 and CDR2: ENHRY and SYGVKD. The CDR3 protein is CAIRPEPNTEAFF. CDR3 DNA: TGTGCCATCAGGCCGGAGCCGAACACTGAAGCTTTCTTT.

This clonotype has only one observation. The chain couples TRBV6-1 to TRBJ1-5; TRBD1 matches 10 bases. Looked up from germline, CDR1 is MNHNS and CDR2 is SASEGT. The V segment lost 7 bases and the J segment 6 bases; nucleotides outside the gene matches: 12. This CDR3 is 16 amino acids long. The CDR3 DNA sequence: TGTGCCAGCACTGGAAGGGACAGGGGAATTTTTCAGCCCCAGCATTTT. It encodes CASTGRDRGIFQPQHF.

The CDR3 loop reads CASSYTSGQLSYNEQFF. The CDR3 region has the DNA TGTGCCAGCAGTTATACCTCAGGACAGTTGTCCTACAATGAGCAGTTCTTC. The gene calls are TRBV27 and TRBJ2-1, with D possibly TRBD1 on 6 matching bases. This CDR3 is built from 17 residues. V lost 4 bases, J lost 1 base, and 17 bases lay in between. Germline assignment: CDR1 MNHEY and CDR2 SMNVEV (reference sequence).

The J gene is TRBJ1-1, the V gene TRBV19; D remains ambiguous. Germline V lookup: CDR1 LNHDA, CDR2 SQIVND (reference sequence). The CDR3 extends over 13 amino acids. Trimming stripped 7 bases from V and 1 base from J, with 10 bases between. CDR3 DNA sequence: TGTGCCAGTACTCTCTCCCCGAACACTGAAGCTTTCTTT. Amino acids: CASTLSPNTEAFF.

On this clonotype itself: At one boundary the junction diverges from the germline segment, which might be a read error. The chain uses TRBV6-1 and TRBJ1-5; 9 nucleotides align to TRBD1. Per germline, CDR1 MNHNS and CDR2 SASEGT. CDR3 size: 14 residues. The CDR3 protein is CASSDVGQGRRLGW. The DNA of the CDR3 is TGTGCCAGCAGTGATGTGGGACAGGGAAGGAGATTAGGATGG.

CDR3 coding DNA: TGTGCCAGCAGCAAACCCCTCCGACAGGGGCACGGAGGCTACACCTTC. The encoded protein is CASSKPLRQGHGGYTF. This chain uses TRBV7-2 with TRBJ1-2; 8 bases line up with TRBD1. After removal of 5 bases from V and 8 bases from J, the junction contained 16 bases not matched to a gene. This CDR3 spans 16 amino acids. Germline values: CDR1 SGHTA, CDR2 FQGNSA.